Listed below are T cell receptor beta chains from one sample, sequenced in a study of identical twins. A single record per CDR3 protein comes from TCRdb applying MiXCR to the 5' RACE reads. The table lists nearly 900,000 distinct CDR3 sequences, 9% to 15% of them singletons. The sample was also reused in another study, on yellow fever vaccine responses in identical twins.

Material: PBMCs. The source of these receptors is a woman aged 18-29 years in good health. Each CDR3 is given without its conserved first and last residue. A D gene is named only where the DNA matches it firmly. Clone size is given for some rows only: seen once, a few or many times, or a class if the clone is expanded.

d_call,v_call,clone_size,j_call,cdr3_aa
-,TRBV5-1,many,TRBJ1-2,ASSKRLLDYGYT
-,TRBV6-1,-,TRBJ1-6,ASQTGGINSPLH
TRBD2,TRBV7-2,-,TRBJ2-1,ASSSSGTFYNEQF
-,TRBV9,few,TRBJ2-3,ASSPHRTASADTQY
-,TRBV7-9,few,TRBJ2-3,ASSGGERARTDTQY
-,TRBV15,many,TRBJ2-2,ATSREGPETGELF
-,TRBV20-1,few,TRBJ2-2,SARDLKGLDTGELF
-,TRBV15,-,TRBJ1-5,ATSRDRGFNQPQH
-,TRBV5-5,few,TRBJ2-1,ASSLAGVFDEQF
-,TRBV11-2,many,TRBJ1-1,ASSLAVDGREAF
TRBD2,TRBV12-5,-,TRBJ2-7,ASGPGLAGGLSYEQY
TRBD1,TRBV20-1,few,TRBJ1-2,SASTGGAAGEYGYT
-,TRBV11-2,-,TRBJ1-2,ASSFHRSYGYT
-,TRBV4-1,-,TRBJ2-5,ASSVPLGESAETQY
-,TRBV5-1,many,TRBJ1-1,ASSLDRFTEAF
-,TRBV18,-,TRBJ1-3,ASSRQDSGNTIY
-,TRBV21-1,few,TRBJ2-4,ASSKIILAGGPAKNIQY
-,TRBV29-1,many,TRBJ2-4,SVDGGDIQY
-,TRBV12-3/TRBV12-4,many,TRBJ2-1,ASSPSGASFLNEQF
-,TRBV12-5,-,TRBJ2-1,ASGLGQEQF
TRBD1,TRBV12-3/TRBV12-4,-,TRBJ1-3,ASSGRGLLSGNTIY
TRBD1,TRBV12-3/TRBV12-4,many,TRBJ2-1,ASSLEDRGPNEQF
-,TRBV6-5,-,TRBJ2-7,ASSYSTVDEQY
TRBD1,TRBV5-1,-,TRBJ2-1,ASTRDRAHEQF
TRBD1,TRBV6-5,few,TRBJ1-1,ASSSPGQGFMNTEAF
-,TRBV6-5,few,TRBJ1-1,ASSYPGANEDTEAF
TRBD1,TRBV12-3/TRBV12-4,few,TRBJ2-2,AIPQGADTGELF
TRBD2,TRBV20-1,few,TRBJ2-1,SAESLAGGPYNEQF
TRBD2,TRBV27,-,TRBJ2-5,ASSLLRTSGSQETQY
-,TRBV11-2,-,TRBJ2-2,ASSLTELNTGELF